This T cell receptor beta chain was recorded in a study of neoadjuvant anti-PD-1 for oral cavity cancer (dated by TCRdb to the early 2020s). Study-wide context: Before curative-intent surgical resection, most patients were given three to four biweekly doses of nivolumab at 3 mg/kg. A fourth nivolumab dose was given around day 43 to patients without progression, and definitive surgical resection was performed in those patients on days 50-56. Patients with complete response, partial response or stable disease by RECIST 1.1 were defined as responders, whereas patients with progression were defined as non-responders. The parent correlative cohort included roughly 12 patients, with an approximately 35% response rate.

For survey sequencing, tumor libraries mostly used around 4.6 ug of input genomic DNA, with two replicates for each sample. The immunoSEQ hsTCRbeta kit was used to prepare TCRbeta libraries, following the manufacturer's instructions. Sequencing of the completed libraries took place using an Illumina NovaSeq 6000 S4 flow cell after they had been pooled to around 2.7 nM. From the authors' description of their analysis: The immunoSEQ Analyzer was used for raw data preprocessing and quality control. The analysis was limited to productive rearrangements, and each clonotype was defined by a unique CDR3 amino acid sequence. Repertoire clonality was estimated as the Gini-Simpson index, which was calculated using the R package tcR. Student's t test was used to compare Gini indices, and Pearson correlation was used to assess associations with tumor size change. The immuneACCESS repertoire file appears here via TCRdb, limited to in-frame rearrangements. These files lack a portion of the clones; in checked studies, under half of the deficit traces to unresolved V genes, and the cause of the others is not known. V, J and clone size derive from that table, while D and trimming were established from the DNA sequence. A total of under 7,500 clones appear in this sample, 50% to 60% of them only once. The ten top clones hold around 8% of the sample.

Overall study outcomes, separate from this receptor: Only a few patients per response group were included in the TCR analyses, and the authors called for validation in larger cohorts. Greater tumor shrinkage correlated with larger post-treatment sizes of preexisting intratumoral clones, which suggests that expansion of preexisting clones contributed to response. Higher pretreatment blood Treg/Th17 ratios correlated with both higher pretreatment blood TCRbeta clonality and lower post-treatment tumor TCRbeta clonality.

The time point label, as the study defines it: before neoadjuvant nivolumab. Patients were newly diagnosed with stage II-IVA oral cavity squamous cell carcinoma and had received no prior systemic or radiation treatment. Everyone in the cohort had locally advanced, HPV-negative oral cavity squamous cell carcinoma. Samples were obtained from a longitudinal correlative study of a single-arm phase II trial of neoadjuvant nivolumab in oral cavity squamous cell carcinoma. Subject-matched pre- and post-treatment PBMCs and tumors from three responders and three non-responders underwent genomic DNA-based TCRbeta sequencing. Genomic DNA was isolated from tumor tissue using the Maxwell RSC DNA from Tissue kit. V is pruned by 4 bases and J by 7 bases, leaving 5 bases of the junction without a gene match. Measured from the cysteine to the phenylalanine, the CDR3 is 14 residues long. The only DNA kept is the CDR3, 42 bases in frame from the first base. CDR1 and CDR2, looked up from the germline V gene, are SGHRS and YFSETQ.

Concerning this clone itself: Which antigen it targets is not known. No base qualities exist here, and no much larger clone lies one base off it.

The receptor comes from a person aged 35-80 years with oral cavity squamous cell carcinoma. This specimen consisted of tumor tissue, obtained before nivolumab (anti-PD-1) treatment. In this chain, TRBV5-1 is recombined with TRBJ2-3, with 11 junctional bases fitting TRBD2. The CDR3 reads CASSDSSGGNTQYF. The DNA sequence is as follows: TGCGCCAGCAGCGATTCTAGCGGGGGGAATACGCAGTATTTT.